A selection of T cell receptor beta chains follows, all from one sample in a study of vaccination and CD4 T cells after COVID-19. Using its own MiXCR run on the PCR reads, TCRdb lists one record per CDR3 protein. The repertoire has approximately 17,000 distinct CDR3 sequences, approximately 45% of them found once; the top ten carry more than 6.5%. These receptors lack a known antigen. This material consisted of CD4+ T cells from blood, cultured in vitro, taken after SARS-CoV-2 vaccination. The receptors here all came from a human donor who had recovered from COVID-19. Both conserved end residues are trimmed from each CDR3. Fields, in order: J gene, CDR3 length, V gene, clone size, CDR3 protein. Part of the rows lack a size; the others show once, few, many or a class for expanded clones.

TRBJ2-1	12	TRBV6-1	.	ASSGTSGYNEQF
TRBJ2-7	11	TRBV23-1	medium-sized	ASSQSWAYEQY
TRBJ2-7	11	TRBV4-2	.	ASSQERGYEQY
TRBJ2-7	11	TRBV9	.	ASSAGGSYEQY
TRBJ2-1	14	TRBV19	.	ASSIDVASISNEQF
TRBJ2-2	11	TRBV7-8	medium-sized	ASRYLNTGELF
TRBJ2-3	13	TRBV19	.	ASSAPGLRADTQY
TRBJ1-1	10	TRBV6-1	few	ASRGPYTEAF
TRBJ2-3	11	TRBV11-3	medium-sized	ASGMSGTDTQY
TRBJ1-5	13	TRBV27	few	ASRRSGGSNQPQH
TRBJ1-1	12	TRBV21-1	few	ASSPRGGNTEAF
TRBJ2-1	9	TRBV7-9	.	ASSFKDEQF
TRBJ1-2	13	TRBV5-8	.	ASSPKTSGLLGYT
TRBJ2-7	13	TRBV27	once	ASIVEGQPNYEQY
TRBJ2-1	13	TRBV20-1	.	SARVGLVWDNEQF
TRBJ1-6	13	TRBV20-1	.	SAHSGGLYNSPLH
TRBJ2-3	14	TRBV20-1	.	SAEGAGGRLTDTQY
TRBJ1-1	11	TRBV29-1	.	SVAQSMNTEAF
TRBJ1-1	12	TRBV6-5	few	ASSYEGQGAGAF
TRBJ2-7	12	TRBV7-8	few	ASSLEVVAYEQY
TRBJ2-7	13	TRBV21-1	.	ASSKEGGRAGEQY
TRBJ2-1	11	TRBV27	.	ASSLSGAGEQF
TRBJ1-2	11	TRBV24-1	.	ATSESGSYGYT
TRBJ2-5	12	TRBV21-1	.	AGSKDDSQETQY
TRBJ2-3	16	TRBV27	.	ASRGLAGGGKAADTQY
TRBJ2-1	12	TRBV7-2	medium-sized	ASSPRGSAHEQF
TRBJ1-5	11	TRBV7-6	.	ASSLESNQPQH